This TCR beta chain appears in the sequencing data of a study of PD-L1 blockade in urothelial cancer. About the research overall: Male sex and bladder-origin urothelial cancer were recorded for about 85% of the roughly 30 patients. Blood-derived samples held a median approximately 140,000 T cells. After treatment start, blood was analyzed at 3 weeks (second dose) and at 6 weeks.

Trimming removed 0 bases from V and 0 bases from J; junction bases left unmatched: 12. The CDR3 totals 20 residues. CDR1 is MGHRA and CDR2 is YSYEKL in the germline V gene. Turning to this clone: The antigen remains undetermined.

Findings and limits, study-wide: Better progression-free and overall survival followed lower pretreatment blood clonality.

The repertoire was sequenced with immunoSEQ multiplex PCR; TCRdb's copy has only in-frame clones and lacks some. Here the sample spans tens of thousands of clones, roughly 82% being singletons. The specimen was PBMCs, collected around atezolizumab (anti-PD-L1) treatment. The chain has TRBV4-1 and TRBJ2-1, with 9 bases lining up with TRBD2. This receptor was taken from a man aged 65-85 years with urothelial cancer. The DNA of the CDR3 is TGCGCCAGCAGCCAAGAAGGACTAGCGCAAATGGAGGGCTCCTACAATGAGCAGTTCTTC. Translation: CASSQEGLAQMEGSYNEQFF.